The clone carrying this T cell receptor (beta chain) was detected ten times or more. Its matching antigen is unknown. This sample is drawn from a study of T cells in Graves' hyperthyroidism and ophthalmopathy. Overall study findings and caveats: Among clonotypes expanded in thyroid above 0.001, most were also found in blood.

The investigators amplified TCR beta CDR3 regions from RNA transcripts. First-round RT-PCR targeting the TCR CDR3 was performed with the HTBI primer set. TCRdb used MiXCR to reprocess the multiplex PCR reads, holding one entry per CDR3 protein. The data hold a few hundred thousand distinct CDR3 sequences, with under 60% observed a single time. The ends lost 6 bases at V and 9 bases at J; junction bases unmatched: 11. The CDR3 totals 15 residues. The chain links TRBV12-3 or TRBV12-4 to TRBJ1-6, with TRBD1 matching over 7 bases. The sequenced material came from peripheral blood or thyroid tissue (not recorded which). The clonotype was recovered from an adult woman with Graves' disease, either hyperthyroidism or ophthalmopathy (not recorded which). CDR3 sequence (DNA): TGTGCCAGCAGGGCCCGGGACAGCTCGGGTTCACCCCTCCACTTT. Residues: CASRARDSSGSPLHF.